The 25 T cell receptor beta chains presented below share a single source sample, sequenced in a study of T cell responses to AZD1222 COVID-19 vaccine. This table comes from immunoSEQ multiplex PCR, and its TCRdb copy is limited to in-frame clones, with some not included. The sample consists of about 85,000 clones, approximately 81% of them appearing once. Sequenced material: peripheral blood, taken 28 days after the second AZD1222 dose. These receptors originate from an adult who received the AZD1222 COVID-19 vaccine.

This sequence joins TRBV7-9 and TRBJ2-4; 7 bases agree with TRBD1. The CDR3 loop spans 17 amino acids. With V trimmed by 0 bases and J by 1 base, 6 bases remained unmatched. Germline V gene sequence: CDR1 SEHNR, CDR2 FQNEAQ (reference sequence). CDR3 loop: CASSLAATGVAKNIQYF. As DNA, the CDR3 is TGTGCCAGCAGCTTAGCCGCCACAGGGGTGGCCAAAAACATTCAGTACTTC.

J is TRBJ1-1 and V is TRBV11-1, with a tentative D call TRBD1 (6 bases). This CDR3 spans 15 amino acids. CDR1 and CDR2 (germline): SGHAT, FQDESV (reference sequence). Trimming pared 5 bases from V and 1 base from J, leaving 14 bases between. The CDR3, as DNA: TGTGCCAGCAGCCGACAGGATAGCTGGAACACTGAAGCTTTCTTT. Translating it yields CASSRQDSWNTEAFF.

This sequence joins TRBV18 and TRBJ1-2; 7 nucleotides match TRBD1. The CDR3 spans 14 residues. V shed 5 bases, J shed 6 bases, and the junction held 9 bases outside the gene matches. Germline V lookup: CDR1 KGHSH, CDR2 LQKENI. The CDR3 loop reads CASSRVGQGDGYTF. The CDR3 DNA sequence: TGTGCCAGCTCAAGAGTAGGCCAGGGGGATGGCTACACCTTC.

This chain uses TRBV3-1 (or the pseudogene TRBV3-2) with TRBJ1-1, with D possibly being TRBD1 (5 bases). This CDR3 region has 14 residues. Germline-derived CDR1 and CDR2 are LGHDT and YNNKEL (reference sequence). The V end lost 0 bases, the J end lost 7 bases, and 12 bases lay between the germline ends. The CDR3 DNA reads TGTGCCAGCAGCCAAGACCCGGGACGCCTTGAAGCTTTCTTT. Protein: CASSQDPGRLEAFF.

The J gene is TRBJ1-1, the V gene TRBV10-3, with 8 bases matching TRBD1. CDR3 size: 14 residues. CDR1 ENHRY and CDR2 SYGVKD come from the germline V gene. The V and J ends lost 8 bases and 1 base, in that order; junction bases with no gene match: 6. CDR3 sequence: CAIRSGQANTEAFF. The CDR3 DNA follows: TGTGCCATCCGATCGGGACAGGCGAACACTGAAGCTTTCTTT.

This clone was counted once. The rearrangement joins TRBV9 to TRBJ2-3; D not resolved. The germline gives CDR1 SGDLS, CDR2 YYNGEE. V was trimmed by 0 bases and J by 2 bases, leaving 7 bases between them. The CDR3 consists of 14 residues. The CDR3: CASSVEGYTDTQYF. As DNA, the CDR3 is TGTGCCAGCAGCGTAGAAGGTTACACAGATACGCAGTATTTT. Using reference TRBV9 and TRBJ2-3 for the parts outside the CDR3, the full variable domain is DSGVTQTPKHLITATGQRVTLRCSPRSGDLSVYWYQQSLDQGLQFLIQYYNGEERAKGNILERFSAQQFPDLHSELNLSSLELGDSALYFCASSVEGYTDTQYFGPGTRLTVL.

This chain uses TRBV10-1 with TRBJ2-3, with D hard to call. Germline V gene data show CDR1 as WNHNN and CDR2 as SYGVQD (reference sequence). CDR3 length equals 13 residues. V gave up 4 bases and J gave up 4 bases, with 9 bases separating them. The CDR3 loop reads CASSGLVSDTQYF. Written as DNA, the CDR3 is TGCGCCAGCAGTGGTTTAGTCTCAGATACGCAGTATTTT.

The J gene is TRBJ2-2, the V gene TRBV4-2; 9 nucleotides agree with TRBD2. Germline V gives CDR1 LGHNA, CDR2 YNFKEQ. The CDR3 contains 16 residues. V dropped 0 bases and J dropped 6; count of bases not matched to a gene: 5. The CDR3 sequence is CASSQELAGAPGELFF. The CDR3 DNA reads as TGTGCCAGCAGCCAAGAGTTAGCGGGAGCGCCCGGGGAGCTGTTTTTT.

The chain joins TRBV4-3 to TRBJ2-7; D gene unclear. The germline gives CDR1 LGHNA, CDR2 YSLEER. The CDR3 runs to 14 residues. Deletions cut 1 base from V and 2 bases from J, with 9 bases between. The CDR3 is CASSQGLDPYEQYF. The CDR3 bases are TGCGCCAGCAGCCAAGGGCTAGACCCCTACGAGCAGTACTTC.

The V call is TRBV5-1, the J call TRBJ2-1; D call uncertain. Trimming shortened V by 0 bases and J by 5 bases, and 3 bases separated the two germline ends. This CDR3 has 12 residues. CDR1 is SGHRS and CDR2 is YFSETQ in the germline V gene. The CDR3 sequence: CASSLDHNEQFF. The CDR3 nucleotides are TGCGCCAGCAGCTTGGATCACAATGAGCAGTTCTTC.

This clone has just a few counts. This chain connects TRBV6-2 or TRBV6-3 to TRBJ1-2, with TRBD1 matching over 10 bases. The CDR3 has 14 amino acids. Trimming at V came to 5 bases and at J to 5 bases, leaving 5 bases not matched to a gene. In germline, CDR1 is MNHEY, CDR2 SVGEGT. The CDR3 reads CASSLPGQGYGYTF. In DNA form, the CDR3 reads TGTGCCAGCAGTCTCCCGGGACAGGGGTATGGCTACACCTTC.

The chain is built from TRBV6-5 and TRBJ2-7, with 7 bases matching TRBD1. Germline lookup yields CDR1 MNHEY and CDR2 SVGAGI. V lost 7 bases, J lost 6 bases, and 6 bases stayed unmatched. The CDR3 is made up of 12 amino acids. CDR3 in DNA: TGTGCCAGCAATACACAGGGGAGCGAGCAGTACTTC. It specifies CASNTQGSEQYF.

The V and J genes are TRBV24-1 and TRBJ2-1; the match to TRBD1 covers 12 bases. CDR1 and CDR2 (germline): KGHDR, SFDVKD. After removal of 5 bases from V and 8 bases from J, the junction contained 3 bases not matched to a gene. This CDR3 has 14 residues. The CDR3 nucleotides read TGTGCCACCAGTGCAGGGGACAGGGGGCATGAGCAGTTCTTC. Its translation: CATSAGDRGHEQFF.

CDR3 protein: CASSQGRSNEQFF. For the CDR3, the DNA is TGCGCCAGCAGCCAAGGACGCTCCAATGAGCAGTTCTTC. This chain links TRBV4-1 with TRBJ2-1; D unresolved. V was trimmed by 1 base and J by 6 bases, leaving 7 bases between them. This CDR3 spans 13 amino acids. Germline V gene lookup returns CDR1 MGHRA and CDR2 YSYEKL.

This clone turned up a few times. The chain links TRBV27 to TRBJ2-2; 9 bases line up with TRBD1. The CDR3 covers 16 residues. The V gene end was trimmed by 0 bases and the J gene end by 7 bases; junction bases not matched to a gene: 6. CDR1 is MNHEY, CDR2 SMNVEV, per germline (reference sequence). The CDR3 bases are TGTGCCAGCAGTTTATCGACCACGGGACAGGGCGGGGAGCTGTTTTTT. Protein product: CASSLSTTGQGGELFF.

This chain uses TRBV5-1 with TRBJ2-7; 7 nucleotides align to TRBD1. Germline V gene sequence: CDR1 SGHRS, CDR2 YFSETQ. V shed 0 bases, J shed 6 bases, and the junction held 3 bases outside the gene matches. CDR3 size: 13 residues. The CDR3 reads CASSLGGGGEQYF. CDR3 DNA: TGCGCCAGCAGCTTGGGAGGGGGCGGCGAGCAGTACTTC.

Here the CDR3 reads CASSSGRVGYNEQFF. Here the CDR3 DNA reads TGTGCCAGCAGCTCAGGGCGTGTGGGCTACAATGAGCAGTTCTTC. The chain carries TRBV5-4 and TRBJ2-1, with D maybe TRBD1 (5 bases). This CDR3 spans 15 amino acids. Germline V gives CDR1 SGHNT, CDR2 YYREEE (reference sequence). Trimming took 3 bases from V and 3 from J, leaving 13 bases between them.

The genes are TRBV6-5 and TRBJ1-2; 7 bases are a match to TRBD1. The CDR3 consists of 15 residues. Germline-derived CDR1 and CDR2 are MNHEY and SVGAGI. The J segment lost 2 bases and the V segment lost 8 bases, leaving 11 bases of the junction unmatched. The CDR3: CASLSTGIFNYGYTF. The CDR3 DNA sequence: TGTGCCAGCCTCTCGACAGGGATCTTCAACTATGGCTACACCTTC.

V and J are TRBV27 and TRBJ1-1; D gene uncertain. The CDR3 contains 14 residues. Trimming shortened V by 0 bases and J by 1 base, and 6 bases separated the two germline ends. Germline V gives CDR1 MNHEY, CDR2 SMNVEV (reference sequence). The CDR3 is CASSLSRGNTEAFF. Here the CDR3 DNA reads TGTGCCAGCAGTTTATCGAGAGGGAACACTGAAGCTTTCTTT.

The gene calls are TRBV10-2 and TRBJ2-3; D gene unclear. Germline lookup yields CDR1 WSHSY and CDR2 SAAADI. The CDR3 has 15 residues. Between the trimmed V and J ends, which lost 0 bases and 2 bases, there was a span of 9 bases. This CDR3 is CASSESRGTTDTQYF. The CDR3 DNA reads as TGCGCCAGCAGTGAGTCTCGTGGAACCACAGATACGCAGTATTTT.

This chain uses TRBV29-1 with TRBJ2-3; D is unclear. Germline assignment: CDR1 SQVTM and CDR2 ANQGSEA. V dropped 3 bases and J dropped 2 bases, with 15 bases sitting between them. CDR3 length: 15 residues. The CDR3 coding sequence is TGCAGCGTTGACTCGGACGCCACTTCCACAGATACGCAGTATTTT. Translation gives CSVDSDATSTDTQYF.

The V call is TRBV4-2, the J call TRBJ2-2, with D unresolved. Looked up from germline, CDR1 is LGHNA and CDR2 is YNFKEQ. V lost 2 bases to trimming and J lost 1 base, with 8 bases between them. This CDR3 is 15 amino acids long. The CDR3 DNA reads TGTGCCAGCAGCCAAACTTCGGGGAACACCGGGGAGCTGTTTTTT. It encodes CASSQTSGNTGELFF.

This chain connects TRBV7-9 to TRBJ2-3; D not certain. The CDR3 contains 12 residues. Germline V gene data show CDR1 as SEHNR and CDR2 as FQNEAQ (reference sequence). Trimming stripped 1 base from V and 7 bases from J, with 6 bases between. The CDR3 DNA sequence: TGTGCCAGCAGCTTAGGGATATATACGCAGTATTTT. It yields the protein CASSLGIYTQYF. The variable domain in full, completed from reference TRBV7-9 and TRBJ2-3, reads DTGVSQNPRHKITKRGQNVTFRCDPISEHNRLYWYRQTLGQGPEFLTYFQNEAQLEKSRLLSDRFSAERPKGSFSTLEIQRTEQGDSAMYLCASSLGIYTQYFGPGTRLTVL.

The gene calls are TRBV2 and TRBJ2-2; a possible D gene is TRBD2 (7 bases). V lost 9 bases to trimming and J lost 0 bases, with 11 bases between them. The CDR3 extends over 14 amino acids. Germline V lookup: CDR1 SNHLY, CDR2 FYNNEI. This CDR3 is CARTGGANTGELFF. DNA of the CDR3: TGTGCCAGGACGGGGGGCGCGAACACCGGGGAGCTGTTTTTT.

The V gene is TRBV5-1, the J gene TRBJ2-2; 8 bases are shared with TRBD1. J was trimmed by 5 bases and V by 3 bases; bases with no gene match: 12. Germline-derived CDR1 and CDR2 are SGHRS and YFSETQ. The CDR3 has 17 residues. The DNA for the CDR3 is TGCGCCAGCAGCTACCGCTCCGGGACAGGCCTTACCGGGGAGCTGTTTTTT. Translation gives CASSYRSGTGLTGELFF.